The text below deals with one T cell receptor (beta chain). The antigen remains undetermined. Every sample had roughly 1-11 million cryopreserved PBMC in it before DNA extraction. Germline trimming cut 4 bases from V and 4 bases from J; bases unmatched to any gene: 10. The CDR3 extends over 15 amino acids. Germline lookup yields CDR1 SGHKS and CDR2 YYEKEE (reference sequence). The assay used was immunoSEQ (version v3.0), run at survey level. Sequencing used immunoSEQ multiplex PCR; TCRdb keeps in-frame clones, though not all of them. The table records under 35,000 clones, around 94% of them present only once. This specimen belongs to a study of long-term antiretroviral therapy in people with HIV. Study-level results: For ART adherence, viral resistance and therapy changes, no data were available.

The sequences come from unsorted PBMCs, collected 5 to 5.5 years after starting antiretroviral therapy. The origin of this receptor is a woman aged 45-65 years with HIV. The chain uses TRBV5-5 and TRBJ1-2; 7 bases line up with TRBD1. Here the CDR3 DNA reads TGTGCCAGCAGCGTGAACAGGGGCGCCTCCTATGGCTACACCTTC. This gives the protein CASSVNRGASYGYTF.